This T cell receptor (beta chain) derives from a study of CXCR3-negative and CXCR3-positive naive CD8 T cells. The study, taken as a whole, reports: Diversity proved comparably high across both naive subsets and much lower in memory CD8+ cells. CXCR3-expressing naive cells carried TRB CDR3s more hydrophobic than those of CXCR3-negative naive cells. Naive CXCR3-negative and CXCR3-positive cells had similar TRBV-TRBJ usage; memory differed.

This CDR3 is 18 amino acids long. Germline CDR1 is SGHKS and CDR2 is YYEKEE (reference sequence). The method, 5' RACE with UMI labels, was used to prepare the TRB cDNA libraries. One entry per CDR3 protein, without DNA, is what TCRdb gives after re-calling the 5' RACE reads. This sample's table reports about 89,000 distinct CDR3 sequences. A note on this clonotype: Its antigen is not identified.

This clonotype was obtained from a human donor in good health. Some clones in this sample may be carry-over from other donors' samples. J is TRBJ2-4 and V is TRBV5-5; without DNA, the TCRdb call of TRBD2 cannot be checked. Sequencing input: naive CXCR3+ CD8+ T cells from blood. Subset described: CD45RO-CCR7+CD27+CD95- naive CD8+ T cells expressing CXCR3 (TNR3+). CDR3 sequence reads: CASSSWTSGGIAKNIQYF.